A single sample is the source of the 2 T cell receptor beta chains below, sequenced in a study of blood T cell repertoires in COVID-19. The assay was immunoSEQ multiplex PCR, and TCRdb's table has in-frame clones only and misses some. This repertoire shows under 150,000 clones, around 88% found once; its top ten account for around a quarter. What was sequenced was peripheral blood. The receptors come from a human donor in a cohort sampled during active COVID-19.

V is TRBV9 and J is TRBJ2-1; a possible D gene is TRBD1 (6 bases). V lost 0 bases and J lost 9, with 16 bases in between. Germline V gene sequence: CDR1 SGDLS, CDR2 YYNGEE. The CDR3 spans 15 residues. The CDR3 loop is CASSVGSHRAPEQFF. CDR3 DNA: TGTGCCAGCAGCGTAGGGTCCCACAGGGCCCCTGAGCAGTTCTTC.

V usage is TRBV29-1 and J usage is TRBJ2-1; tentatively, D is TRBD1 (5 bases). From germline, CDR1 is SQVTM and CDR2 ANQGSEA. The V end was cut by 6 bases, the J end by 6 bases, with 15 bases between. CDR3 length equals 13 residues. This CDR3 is CSVDSSKINEQFF. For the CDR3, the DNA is TGCAGCGTCGACAGCTCAAAAATCAATGAGCAGTTCTTC.